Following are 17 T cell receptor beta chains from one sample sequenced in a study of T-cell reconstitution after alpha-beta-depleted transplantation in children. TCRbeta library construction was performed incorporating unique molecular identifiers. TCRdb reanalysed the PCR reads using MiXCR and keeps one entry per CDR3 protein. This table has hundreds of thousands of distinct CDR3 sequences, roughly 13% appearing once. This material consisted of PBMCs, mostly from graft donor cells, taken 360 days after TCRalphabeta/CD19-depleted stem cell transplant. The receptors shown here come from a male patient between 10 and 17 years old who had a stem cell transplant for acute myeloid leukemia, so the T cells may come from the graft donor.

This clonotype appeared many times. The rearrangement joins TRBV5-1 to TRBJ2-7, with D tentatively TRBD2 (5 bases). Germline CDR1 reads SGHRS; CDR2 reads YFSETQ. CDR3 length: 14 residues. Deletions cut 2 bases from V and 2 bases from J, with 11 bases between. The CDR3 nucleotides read TGCGCCAGCAGCTTAAGCGAGGGTGCCTACGAGCAGTACTTC. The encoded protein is CASSLSEGAYEQYF.

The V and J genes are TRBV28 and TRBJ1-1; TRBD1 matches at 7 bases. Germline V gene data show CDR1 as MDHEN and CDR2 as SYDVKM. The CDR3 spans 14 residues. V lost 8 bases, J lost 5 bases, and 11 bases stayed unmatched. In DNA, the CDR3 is TGTGCCAGCCCCCCCCGACAGGGAAAAACTGAAGCTTTCTTT. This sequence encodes CASPPRQGKTEAFF.

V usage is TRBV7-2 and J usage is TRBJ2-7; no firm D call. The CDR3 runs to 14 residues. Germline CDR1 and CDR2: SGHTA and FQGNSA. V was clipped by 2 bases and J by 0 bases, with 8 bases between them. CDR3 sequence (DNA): TGTGCCAGCAGCTTAATCGACACCTCCTACGAGCAGTACTTC. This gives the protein CASSLIDTSYEQYF.

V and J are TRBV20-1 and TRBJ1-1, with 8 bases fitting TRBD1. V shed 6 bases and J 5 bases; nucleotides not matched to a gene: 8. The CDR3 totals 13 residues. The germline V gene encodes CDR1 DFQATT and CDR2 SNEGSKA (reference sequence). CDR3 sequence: CSATWTGRTEAFF. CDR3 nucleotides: TGCAGTGCCACTTGGACAGGGAGGACTGAAGCTTTCTTT.

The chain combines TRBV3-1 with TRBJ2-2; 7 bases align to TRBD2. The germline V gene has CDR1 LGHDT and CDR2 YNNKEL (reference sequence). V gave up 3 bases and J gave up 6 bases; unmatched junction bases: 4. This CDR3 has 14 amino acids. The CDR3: CASSHGRIPGELFF. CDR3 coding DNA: TGTGCCAGCAGCCACGGGAGGATCCCCGGGGAGCTGTTTTTT.

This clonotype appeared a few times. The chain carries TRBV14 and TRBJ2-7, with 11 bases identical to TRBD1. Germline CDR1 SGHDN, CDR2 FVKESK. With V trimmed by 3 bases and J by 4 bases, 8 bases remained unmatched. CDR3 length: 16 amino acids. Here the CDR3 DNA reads TGTGCCAGCAGCCATTATCTCGGGACAGGGGGATACGAGCAGTACTTC. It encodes CASSHYLGTGGYEQYF.

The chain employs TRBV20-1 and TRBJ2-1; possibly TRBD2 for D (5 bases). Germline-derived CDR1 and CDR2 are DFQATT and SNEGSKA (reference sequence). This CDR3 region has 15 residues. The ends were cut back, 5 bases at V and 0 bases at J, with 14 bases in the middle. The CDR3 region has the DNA TGCAGTGCTTTCGGAGGCAGGAGCTCCTACAATGAGCAGTTCTTC. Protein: CSAFGGRSSYNEQFF.

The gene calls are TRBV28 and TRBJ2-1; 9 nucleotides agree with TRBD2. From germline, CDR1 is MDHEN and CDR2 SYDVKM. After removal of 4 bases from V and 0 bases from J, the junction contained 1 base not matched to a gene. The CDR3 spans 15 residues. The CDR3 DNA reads TGTGCCAGCAGTTCAGCGGGAGGCTCCTACAATGAGCAGTTCTTC. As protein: CASSSAGGSYNEQFF.

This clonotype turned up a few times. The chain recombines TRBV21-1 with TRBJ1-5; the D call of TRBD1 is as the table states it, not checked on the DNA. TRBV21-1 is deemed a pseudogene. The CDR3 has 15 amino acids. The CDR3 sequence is CASSIQGQGRQPQHF. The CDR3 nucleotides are TGTGCCAGCAGCATCCAAGGACAGGGTCGCCAGCCCCAGCATTTT.

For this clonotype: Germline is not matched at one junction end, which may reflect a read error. CDR3 coding DNA: TGTGCCAGCCGTTTCGGGGTGGCGGGAGCCCACTCCTACAATGAGCAGTTCTTC. It translates to CASRFGVAGAHSYNEQFF. J is TRBJ2-1 and V is TRBV27, with 7 bases matching TRBD2. There are 18 residues in the CDR3. Germline V CDR1 and CDR2: MNHEY, SMNVEV (reference sequence).

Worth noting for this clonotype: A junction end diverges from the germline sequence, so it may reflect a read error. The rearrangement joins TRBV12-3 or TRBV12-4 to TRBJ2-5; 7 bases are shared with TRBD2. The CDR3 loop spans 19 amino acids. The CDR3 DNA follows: TGTGCCATCAGTTTATCCCGTCTAGCGGCAGTACGGCTACAAGAGACCCAGTACTTC. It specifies CAISLSRLAAVRLQETQYF.

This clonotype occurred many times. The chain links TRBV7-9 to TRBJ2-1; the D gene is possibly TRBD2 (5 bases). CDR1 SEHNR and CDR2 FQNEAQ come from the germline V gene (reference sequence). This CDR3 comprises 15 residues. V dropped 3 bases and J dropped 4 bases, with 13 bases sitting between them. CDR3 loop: CASSFQPRGYNEQFF. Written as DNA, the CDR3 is TGTGCCAGCAGCTTTCAGCCTCGAGGGTACAATGAGCAGTTCTTC.

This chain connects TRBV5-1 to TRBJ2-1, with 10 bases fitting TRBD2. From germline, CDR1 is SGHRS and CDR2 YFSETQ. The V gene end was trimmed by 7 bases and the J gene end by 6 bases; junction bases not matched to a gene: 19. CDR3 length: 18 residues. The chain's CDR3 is CASLLPNRLAGGINEQFF. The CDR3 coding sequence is TGCGCCAGCCTCCTGCCAAATCGACTAGCGGGCGGGATCAATGAGCAGTTCTTC.

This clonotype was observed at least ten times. CDR3 DNA: TGCAGCGTAAGCTACCAGGATGGGTGGACCCAGTACTTC. This encodes CSVSYQDGWTQYF. The chain joins TRBV29-1 to TRBJ2-5; D gene uncertain. The CDR3 length is 13 residues. Germline CDR1 and CDR2: SQVTM and ANQGSEA. The ends were cut back, 6 bases at V and 7 bases at J, with 18 bases in the middle.

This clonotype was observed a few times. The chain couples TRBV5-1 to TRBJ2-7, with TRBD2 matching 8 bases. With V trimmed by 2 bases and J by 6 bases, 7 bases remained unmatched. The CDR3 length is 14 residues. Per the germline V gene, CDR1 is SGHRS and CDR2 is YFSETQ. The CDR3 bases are TGCGCCAGCAGCTTCGGGGGACTAGGAGGCGAGCAGTACTTC. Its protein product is CASSFGGLGGEQYF.

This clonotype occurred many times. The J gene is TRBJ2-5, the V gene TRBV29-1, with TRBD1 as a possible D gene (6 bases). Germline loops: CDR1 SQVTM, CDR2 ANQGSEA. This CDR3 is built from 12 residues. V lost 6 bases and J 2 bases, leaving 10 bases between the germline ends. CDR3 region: CSVQRGQETQYF. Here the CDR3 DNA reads TGCAGCGTCCAGAGGGGGCAAGAGACCCAGTACTTC.

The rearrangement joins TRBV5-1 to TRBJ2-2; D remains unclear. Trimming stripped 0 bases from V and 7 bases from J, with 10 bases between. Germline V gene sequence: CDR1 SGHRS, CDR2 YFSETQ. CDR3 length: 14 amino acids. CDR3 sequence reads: CASSLDGDSGELFF. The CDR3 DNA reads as TGCGCCAGCAGCTTGGATGGGGATAGCGGGGAGCTGTTTTTT.